A selection of T cell receptor beta chains follows, all from one sample in a study of PD-1 blockade in mismatch repair-deficient tumors. The table came from immunoSEQ multiplex PCR; TCRdb's copy has only in-frame clones and leaves some out. The sample holds some 45,000 clones, around 77% seen once. The source was PBMCs, collected before pembrolizumab treatment. The receptors here all came from an adult with mismatch repair-deficient cancer. Both conserved end residues are part of each CDR3.

V | CDR3
TRBV19 | CASRTGETQYF
TRBV18 | CASSPQGGGLAGYNEQFF
TRBV6-1 | CASSEAGAQETQYF
TRBV5-1 | CASSLGMVGLNTEAFF
TRBV4-3 | CASSQDFGTANYGYTF
TRBV7-9 | CASSPPDRSETQYF
TRBV7-2 | CASSPTGSSYEQYF
TRBV6-1 | CAMVGRGDSYEQYF
TRBV10-2 | CASSDMLQGFSVIYGYTF
TRBV4-1 | CASSPGLSGLSYEQYF
TRBV14 | CASSQVPRFQLRDTEAFF
TRBV5-4 | CASSEGLSYTF
TRBV2 | CASTQGTSGPYEQYF
TRBV7-2 | CASSWRDEYEQYF
TRBV10-3 | CAIGQGFTEAFF
TRBV7-9 | CASSAQTGDQFF
TRBV30 | CAWSVSPRNQPQHF
TRBV19 | CASGGETQYF
TRBV5-1 | CASSPDLRNNEQFF
TRBV25-1 | CASSGPYYEQYF
TRBV6-1 | CASRETGGRQPQHF
TRBV5-8 | CASGPLLAGSADTQYF
TRBV7-2 | CASSSDRGPSQHF
TRBV4-1 | CASSQDWDRPSGELFF
TRBV27 | CASSLSGGTYNEQFF
TRBV27 | CASSPRTGNTIYF
TRBV29-1 | CSVGETQYF
TRBV27 | CASSRLTDTQYF
TRBV6-1 | CASSEDRQYNEQFF
TRBV4-1 | CASSQGLREETQYF
TRBV7-9 | CASSWTVNTEAFF
TRBV5-1 | CASSLVVGGGEQFF
TRBV6-5 | CASSYGLAGGKTQYF
TRBV5-5 | CASSRWGNTEAFF
TRBV5-8 | CASSLGGSGRKRETQYF
TRBV19 | CASSTSLGQFF
TRBV27 | CASSRTGPNTEAFF
TRBV5-1 | CASSLAVGATEAFF
TRBV19 | CASSTGPNYGYTF
TRBV19 | CASTASGDTSTDTQYF
TRBV19 | CASSRGTGVTGELFF
TRBV6-5 | CASSLGAVNTEAFF
TRBV18 | CASSPPSTGMNTEAFF
TRBV25-1 | CASSVSNEQFF
TRBV27 | CASSPPGSARNGYTF